Below are 10 T cell receptor beta chains sequenced from a single sample in a study of blood T cell repertoires in COVID-19. Clones were read by immunoSEQ multiplex PCR, and TCRdb kept only the in-frame ones, dropping some. The sample has 100,000 to 150,000 clones, 65% to 90% seen once. The specimen was peripheral blood. The receptors were sampled from a woman at least 80 years old with acute or convalescent COVID-19.

The CDR3 region is CASSEGQYQETQYF. The CDR3 DNA follows: TGTGCCAGCAGTGAAGGGCAGTACCAAGAGACCCAGTACTTC. The genes are TRBV2 and TRBJ2-5; no clear D. The germline V and J ends were trimmed by 1 base and 0 bases, with 6 bases remaining between them. The CDR3 length is 14 residues. Looked up from germline, CDR1 is SNHLY and CDR2 is FYNNEI.

J is TRBJ1-4 and V is TRBV6-2 or TRBV6-3; 8 bases align to TRBD1. The V segment lost 2 bases and the J segment 8 bases; nucleotides outside the gene matches: 7. The CDR3 is 15 residues long. Germline CDR1 reads MNHEY; CDR2 reads SVGEGT. The CDR3 protein is CASSYPDRAGEKLFF. The CDR3 DNA follows: TGTGCCAGCAGTTACCCGGACAGGGCCGGCGAAAAACTGTTTTTT.

The chain combines TRBV9 with TRBJ2-3, with D uncertain. CDR1 and CDR2 (germline): SGDLS, YYNGEE. V was shortened by 4 bases and J by 2 bases, with 20 bases between the two germline ends. The CDR3 is 17 residues long. The CDR3 DNA follows: TGTGCCAGCAGCAAAGATGTGGGCGTCAGCCTCACAGATACGCAGTATTTT. Its translation is CASSKDVGVSLTDTQYF.

The V call is TRBV11-2, the J call TRBJ2-2; D not resolved. V was pared by 2 bases and J by 6 bases, with 4 bases between. The CDR3 spans 12 residues. Germline V CDR1 and CDR2: SGHAT, FQNNGV. In DNA form, the CDR3 reads TGTGCCAGCAGCTTATCTTCCGGGGAGCTGTTTTTT. Residues: CASSLSSGELFF.

The gene calls are TRBV9 and TRBJ1-1; weak D call: TRBD1 (6 bases). Germline-derived CDR1 and CDR2 are SGDLS and YYNGEE. The CDR3 has 17 amino acids. Deletions cut 4 bases from V and 4 bases from J, with 23 bases between. The CDR3 bases are TGTGCCAGCAGCCCCGTACCAACAGGGCTAGGCAGCACTGAAGCTTTCTTT. Translating it yields CASSPVPTGLGSTEAFF.

The V call is TRBV4-3, the J call TRBJ1-6; a possible D gene is TRBD1 (5 bases). With 0 bases removed from V and 7 bases from J, the gap between germline ends came to 16 bases. CDR1 LGHNA and CDR2 YSLEER come from the germline V gene. CDR3 length: 17 amino acids. The CDR3 region has the DNA TGCGCCAGCAGCCAAGAGGTAGGACAAAACCTAAATTCACCCCTCCACTTT. Translated, it gives CASSQEVGQNLNSPLHF.

Written as DNA, the CDR3 is TGTGCCAGCGCAGGGGGCAATCAGCCCCAGCATTTT. Residues: CASAGGNQPQHF. This sequence joins TRBV2 and TRBJ1-5; D may be TRBD1 (6 bases). CDR1 and CDR2 (germline): SNHLY, FYNNEI. Trimming cost V 8 bases and J 2 bases, with 7 bases left between them. This CDR3 has 12 residues.

The chain is built from TRBV6-2 or TRBV6-3 and TRBJ1-1; D is ambiguous. The V gene's germline CDR1 is MNHEY and CDR2 SVGEGT. The CDR3 has 16 amino acids. Deletions cut 0 bases from V and 4 bases from J, with 15 bases between. In DNA, the CDR3 is TGTGCCAGCAGTTACTCGATGGAGGGATTTGGCACTGAAGCTTTCTTT. Its translation is CASSYSMEGFGTEAFF.

This clone was seen just once. V usage is TRBV27 and J usage is TRBJ1-5, with 7 bases that match TRBD1. CDR3 length: 16 amino acids. The junction had 8 bases not matched to a gene; V was cut back by 4 bases and J by 2 bases. CDR1 and CDR2 (germline): MNHEY, SMNVEV (reference sequence). The DNA for the CDR3 is TGTGCCAGCAGTTGGAGGGGGCGACCGGGCAATCAGCCCCAGCATTTT. It translates to CASSWRGRPGNQPQHF.

This clone was found once. This chain uses TRBV7-2 with TRBJ1-2; 7 bases align to TRBD1. This CDR3 is built from 14 residues. Trimming took 0 bases from V and 4 from J; bases not matched to a gene: 2. Germline CDR1 and CDR2: SGHTA and FQGNSA. The CDR3 nucleotides are TGTGCCAGCAGCTTAGCGGACAGGCCCTATGGCTACACCTTC. This translates into CASSLADRPYGYTF. Filled out from reference TRBV7-2 and TRBJ1-2, the complete variable domain reads GAGVSQSPSNKVTEKGKDVELRCDPISGHTALYWYRQSLGQGLEFLIYFQGNSAPDKSGLPSDRFSAERTGGSVSTLTIQRTQQEDSAVYLCASSLADRPYGYTFGSGTRLTVV.